Following are 5 T cell receptor beta chains from one sample sequenced in a study of blood T cell repertoires in COVID-19. Measured with immunoSEQ multiplex PCR; TCRdb has only the in-frame clones, and not every one. The sample records about 70,000 clones, around 88% being singletons. Sequencing input: peripheral blood. The receptors stem from a woman between 65 and 79 years old with acute or convalescent COVID-19.

In DNA, the CDR3 is TGTGCCAGCAGCCAAGGGAACAGGGGCCTCGATCCGATGCAGCATTTT. Residues: CASSQGNRGLDPMQHF. This chain connects TRBV3-1 (or the pseudogene TRBV3-2) to TRBJ1-5; 7 nucleotides align to TRBD1. This CDR3 region has 16 residues. Germline CDR1 is LGHDT and CDR2 is YNNKEL (reference sequence). The ends lost 1 base at V and 13 bases at J; junction bases unmatched: 16.

This clone was detected a few times. This rearrangement joins TRBV6-6 to TRBJ1-5; D is unclear. The CDR3 consists of 14 residues. Germline V gives CDR1 MNHNY, CDR2 SVGAGI (reference sequence). V gave up 6 bases and J gave up 1 base, with 10 bases separating them. CDR3 residues: CASSYAGSNQPQHF. For the CDR3, the DNA is TGTGCCAGCAGCTACGCAGGAAGCAATCAGCCCCAGCATTTT.

The chain combines TRBV5-1 with TRBJ2-1; 16 bases line up with TRBD2. The germline gives CDR1 SGHRS, CDR2 YFSETQ. CDR3 length: 18 residues. V dropped 0 bases and J dropped 6; count of bases not matched to a gene: 6. The CDR3 sequence: CASSLGFGTSGRANEQFF. The CDR3 DNA sequence: TGCGCCAGCAGCTTGGGGTTCGGGACTAGCGGGAGGGCCAATGAGCAGTTCTTC.

This chain joins TRBV5-5 and TRBJ2-7; TRBD1 might be the D (6 bases). CDR1 and CDR2 from the germline V gene are SGHKS and YYEKEE (reference sequence). The CDR3 loop spans 14 amino acids. Deletions cut 2 bases from V and 0 bases from J, with 9 bases between. This CDR3 is CASSLQGGSYEQYF. CDR3 coding DNA: TGTGCCAGCAGCTTACAGGGTGGCTCCTACGAGCAGTACTTC. The variable domain in full, with the rest retrieved from reference TRBV5-5 and TRBJ2-7, is DAGVTQSPTHLIKTRGQQVTLRCSPISGHKSVSWYQQVLGQGPQFIFQYYEKEERGRGNFPDRFSARQFPNYSSELNVNALLLGDSALYLCASSLQGGSYEQYFGPGTRLTVT.

The chain carries TRBV19 and TRBJ1-3; the match to TRBD1 covers 7 bases. The germline V gene encodes CDR1 LNHDA and CDR2 SQIVND (reference sequence). V lost 7 bases, J lost 2 bases, and 8 bases stayed unmatched. The CDR3 loop spans 15 amino acids. The CDR3 nucleotides read TGTGCCAGTAATCCGGGACAGCTTGCTGGAAACACCATATATTTT. It encodes CASNPGQLAGNTIYF.